This T cell receptor (beta chain) derives from a study of human T cells and chemical hapten exposure. Broader study findings: Donor immune responses may differ from healthy people's, since all donors had alopecia. The study found that DPC sensitization did not change TCRs above 1 in 1000 frequency.

TCRdb passed the RACE reads through MiXCR, listing each CDR3 protein once. The sample gives about 84,000 distinct CDR3 sequences, roughly a tenth of which show up once; 3% to 4% is in the top ten. Time point meaning: patch test 3, about 24 weeks after DPC sensitization. Regarding treatment: therapeutic diphenylcyclopropenone sensitization with weekly scalp DPC. The table lists this clonotype with a few counts. Its cognate antigen is unknown. The receptor's source is a woman aged 45-60 years with alopecia areata. Some clones in this sample may be carry-over from other donors' samples. Sequencing used whole blood, obtained in connection with sensitization to the hapten diphenylcyclopropenone (DPC).

CDR3 nucleotides: TGCAGTGCTAGCGGAGAGAATGAAAAACTGTTTTTT. Translation gives CSASGENEKLFF. The chain recombines TRBV20-1 with TRBJ1-4; the D is unclear. The CDR3 is made up of 12 amino acids. Germline V gene data show CDR1 as DFQATT and CDR2 as SNEGSKA (reference sequence). V gave up 3 bases and J gave up 5 bases, with 7 bases separating them.